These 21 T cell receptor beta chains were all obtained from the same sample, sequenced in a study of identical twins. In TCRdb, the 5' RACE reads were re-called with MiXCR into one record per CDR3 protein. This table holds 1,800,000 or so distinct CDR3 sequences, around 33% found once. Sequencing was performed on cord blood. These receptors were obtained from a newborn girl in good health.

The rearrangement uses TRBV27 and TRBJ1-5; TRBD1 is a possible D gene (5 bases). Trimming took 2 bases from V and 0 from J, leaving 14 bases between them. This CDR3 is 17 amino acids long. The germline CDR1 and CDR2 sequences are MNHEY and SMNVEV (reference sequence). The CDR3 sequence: CASSLISTGGSNQPQHF. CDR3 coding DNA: TGTGCCAGCAGTTTAATATCCACCGGGGGTAGCAATCAGCCCCAGCATTTT.

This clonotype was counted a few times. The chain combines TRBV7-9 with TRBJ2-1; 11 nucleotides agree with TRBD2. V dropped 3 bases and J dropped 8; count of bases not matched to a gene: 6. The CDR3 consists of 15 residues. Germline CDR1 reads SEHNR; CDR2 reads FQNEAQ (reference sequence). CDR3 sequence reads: CASSFLTSGNHEQFF. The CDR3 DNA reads TGTGCCAGCAGCTTCCTGACTAGCGGGAATCATGAGCAGTTCTTC.

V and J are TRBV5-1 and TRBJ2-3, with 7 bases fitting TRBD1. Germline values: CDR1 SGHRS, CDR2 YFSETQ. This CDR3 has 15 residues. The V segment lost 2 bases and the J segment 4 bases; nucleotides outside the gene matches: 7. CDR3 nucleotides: TGCGCCAGCAGCTTAGGGCCAGGGGGAGCAGATACGCAGTATTTT. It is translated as CASSLGPGGADTQYF.

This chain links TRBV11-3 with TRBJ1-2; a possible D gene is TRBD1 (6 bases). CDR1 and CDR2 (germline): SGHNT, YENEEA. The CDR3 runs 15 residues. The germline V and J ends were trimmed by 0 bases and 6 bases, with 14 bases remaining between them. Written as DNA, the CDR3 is TGTGCCAGCAGCTTAGATCGGGATCAGGGGAATGGCTACACCTTC. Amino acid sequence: CASSLDRDQGNGYTF.

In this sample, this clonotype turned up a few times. The CDR3 region is CARKGGGEKLFF. The CDR3 DNA reads TGTGCCAGGAAAGGGGGAGGTGAAAAACTGTTTTTT. The genes are TRBV9 and TRBJ1-4; TRBD1 might be the D (6 bases). Germline lookup yields CDR1 SGDLS and CDR2 YYNGEE. The CDR3 has 12 residues. V lost 8 bases and J 7 bases, leaving 12 bases between the germline ends. Complete variable domain (other parts from reference TRBV9 and TRBJ1-4): DSGVTQTPKHLITATGQRVTLRCSPRSGDLSVYWYQQSLDQGLQFLIQYYNGEERAKGNILERFSAQQFPDLHSELNLSSLELGDSALYFCARKGGGEKLFFGSGTQLSVL.

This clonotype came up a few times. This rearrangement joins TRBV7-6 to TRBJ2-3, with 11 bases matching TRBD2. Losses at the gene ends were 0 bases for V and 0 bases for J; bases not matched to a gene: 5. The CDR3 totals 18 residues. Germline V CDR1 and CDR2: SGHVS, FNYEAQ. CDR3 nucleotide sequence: TGTGCCAGCAGCTTAGCCTGGGTAGCGGGGGGGAGCACAGATACGCAGTATTTT. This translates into CASSLAWVAGGSTDTQYF.

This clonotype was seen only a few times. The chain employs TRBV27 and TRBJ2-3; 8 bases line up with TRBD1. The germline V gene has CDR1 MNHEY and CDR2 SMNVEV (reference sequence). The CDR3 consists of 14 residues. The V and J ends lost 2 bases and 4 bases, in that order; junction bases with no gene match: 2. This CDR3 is CASSLQGAPDTQYF. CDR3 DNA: TGTGCCAGCAGTTTACAGGGGGCTCCAGATACGCAGTATTTT.

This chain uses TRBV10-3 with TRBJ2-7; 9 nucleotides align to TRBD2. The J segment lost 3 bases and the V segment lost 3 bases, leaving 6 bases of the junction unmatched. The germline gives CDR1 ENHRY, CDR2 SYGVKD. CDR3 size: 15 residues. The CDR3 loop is CAISDSWTSVYEQYF. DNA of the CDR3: TGTGCCATCAGTGACTCCTGGACTAGCGTCTACGAGCAGTACTTC.

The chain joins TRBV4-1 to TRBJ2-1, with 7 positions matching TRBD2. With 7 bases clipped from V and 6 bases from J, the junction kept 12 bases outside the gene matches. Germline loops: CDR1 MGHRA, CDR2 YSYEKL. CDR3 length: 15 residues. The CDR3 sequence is CASKPAAREGNEQFF. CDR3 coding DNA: TGCGCCAGCAAACCAGCAGCCAGGGAGGGCAATGAGCAGTTCTTC.

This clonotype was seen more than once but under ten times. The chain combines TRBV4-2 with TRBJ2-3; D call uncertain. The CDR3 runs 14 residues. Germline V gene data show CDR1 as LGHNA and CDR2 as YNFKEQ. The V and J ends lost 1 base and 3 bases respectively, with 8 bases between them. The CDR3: CASSQGRTTDTQYF. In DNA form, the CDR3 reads TGTGCCAGCAGCCAAGGTCGGACGACAGATACGCAGTATTTT.

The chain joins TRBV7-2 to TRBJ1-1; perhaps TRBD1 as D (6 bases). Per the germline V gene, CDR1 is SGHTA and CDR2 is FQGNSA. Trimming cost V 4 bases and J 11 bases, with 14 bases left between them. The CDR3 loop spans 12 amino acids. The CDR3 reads CASSSPTGRAFF. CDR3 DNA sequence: TGTGCCAGCAGCTCCCCAACAGGGAGGGCTTTCTTT.

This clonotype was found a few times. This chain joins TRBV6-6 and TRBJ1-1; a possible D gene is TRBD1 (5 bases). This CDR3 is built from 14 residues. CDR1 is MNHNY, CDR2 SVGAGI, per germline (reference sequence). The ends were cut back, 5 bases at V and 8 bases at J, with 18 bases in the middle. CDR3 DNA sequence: TGTGCCAGCAGTACTCCCAATCAGGGCCTCGAAGCTTTCTTT. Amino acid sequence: CASSTPNQGLEAFF.

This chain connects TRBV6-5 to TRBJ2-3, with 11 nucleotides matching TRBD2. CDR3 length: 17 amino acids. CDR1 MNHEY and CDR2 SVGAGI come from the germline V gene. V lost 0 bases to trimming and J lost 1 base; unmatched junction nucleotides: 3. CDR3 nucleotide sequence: TGTGCCAGCAGTTACTCCCATAGCGGGAGGGGCACAGATACGCAGTATTTT. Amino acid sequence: CASSYSHSGRGTDTQYF.

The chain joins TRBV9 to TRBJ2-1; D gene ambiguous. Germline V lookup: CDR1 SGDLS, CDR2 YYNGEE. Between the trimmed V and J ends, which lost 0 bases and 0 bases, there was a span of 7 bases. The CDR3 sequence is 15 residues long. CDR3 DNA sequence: TGTGCCAGCAGCGTAGACCCACTCTCCTACAATGAGCAGTTCTTC. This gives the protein CASSVDPLSYNEQFF.

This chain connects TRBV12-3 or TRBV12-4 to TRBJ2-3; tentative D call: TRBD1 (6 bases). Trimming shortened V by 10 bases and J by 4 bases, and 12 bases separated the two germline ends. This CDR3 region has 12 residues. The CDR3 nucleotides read TGTGCCACCGGGGACACCTCAGATACGCAGTATTTT. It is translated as CATGDTSDTQYF.

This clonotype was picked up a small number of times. CDR3 sequence reads: CSARDGTSGAWGFEQYF. In DNA form, the CDR3 reads TGCAGTGCTAGAGACGGGACTAGCGGCGCATGGGGTTTCGAGCAGTACTTC. The chain links TRBV20-1 to TRBJ2-7; 11 bases align to TRBD2. The CDR3 is 17 residues long. Germline values: CDR1 DFQATT, CDR2 SNEGSKA (reference sequence). Losses at the gene ends were 0 bases for V and 6 bases for J; bases not matched to a gene: 13.

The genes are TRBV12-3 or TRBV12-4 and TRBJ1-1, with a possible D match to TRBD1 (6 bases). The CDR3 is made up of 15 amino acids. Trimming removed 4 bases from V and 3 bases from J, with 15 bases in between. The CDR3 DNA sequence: TGTGCCAGCAGTTCCGACCTCAGGGGCCACACTGAAGCTTTCTTT. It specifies CASSSDLRGHTEAFF.

CDR3 amino acids: CASSVPDRAYGYTF. The DNA of the CDR3 is TGTGCCAGCAGCGTTCCGGACAGGGCCTATGGCTACACCTTC. The chain links TRBV2 to TRBJ1-2; 8 nucleotides match TRBD1. Germline loops: CDR1 SNHLY, CDR2 FYNNEI. J gave up 4 bases and V 6 bases, and 7 bases lay outside the gene matches. The CDR3 loop spans 14 amino acids.

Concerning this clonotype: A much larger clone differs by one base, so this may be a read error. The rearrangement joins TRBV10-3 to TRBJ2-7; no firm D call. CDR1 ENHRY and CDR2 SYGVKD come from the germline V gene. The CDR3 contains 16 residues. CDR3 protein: CAISDPSPPTSCEQYF. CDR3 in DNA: TGTGCCATCAGTGATCCATCCCCACCCACCTCCTGCGAGCAGTACTTC.

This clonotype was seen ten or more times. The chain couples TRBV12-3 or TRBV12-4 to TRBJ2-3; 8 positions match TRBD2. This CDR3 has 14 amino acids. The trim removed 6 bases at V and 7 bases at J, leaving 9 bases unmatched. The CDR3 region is CASRPGLELNTQYF. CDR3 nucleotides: TGTGCCAGCAGACCGGGACTAGAACTTAATACGCAGTATTTT.

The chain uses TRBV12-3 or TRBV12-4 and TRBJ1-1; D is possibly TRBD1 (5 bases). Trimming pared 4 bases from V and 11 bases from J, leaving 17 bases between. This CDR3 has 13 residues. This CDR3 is CASSSRPRPGAFF. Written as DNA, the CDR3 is TGTGCCAGCAGTTCCCGTCCCCGTCCAGGGGCTTTCTTT.